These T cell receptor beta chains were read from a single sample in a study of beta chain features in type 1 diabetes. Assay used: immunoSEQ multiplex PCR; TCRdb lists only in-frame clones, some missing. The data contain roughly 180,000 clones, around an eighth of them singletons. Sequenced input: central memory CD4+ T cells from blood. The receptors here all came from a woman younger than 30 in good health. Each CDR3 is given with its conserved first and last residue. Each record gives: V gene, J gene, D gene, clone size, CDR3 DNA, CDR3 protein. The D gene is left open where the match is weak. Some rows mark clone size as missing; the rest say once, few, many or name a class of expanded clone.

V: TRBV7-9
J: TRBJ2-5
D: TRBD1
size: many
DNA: TGTGCCAGCAGCCCCGGGACAGGGGGATCGACCCAGTACTTC
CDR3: CASSPGTGGSTQYF

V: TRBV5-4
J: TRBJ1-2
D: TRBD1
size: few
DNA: TGTGCCAGCAGCCCGGGCTCAGGGGGAAAGAACTATGGCTACACCTTC
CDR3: CASSPGSGGKNYGYTF

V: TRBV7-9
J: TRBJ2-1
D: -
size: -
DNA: TGTGCCAGCAGCCCGATCAGGACTGTGAATGAGCAGTTCTTC
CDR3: CASSPIRTVNEQFF

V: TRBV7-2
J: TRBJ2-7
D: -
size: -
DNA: TGTGCCAGCAGAAGCCTGAGTATCGACGAGCAGTACTTC
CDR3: CASRSLSIDEQYF

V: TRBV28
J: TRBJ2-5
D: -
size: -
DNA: TGTGCCAGCAGTTTACCGTCAGGGTCAGCCCGGGAGACCCAGTACTTC
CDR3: CASSLPSGSARETQYF

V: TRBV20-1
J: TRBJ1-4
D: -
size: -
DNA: TGCAGTGCGGTGGAGGGGAGGCTGTTTTTT
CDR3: CSAVEGRLFF

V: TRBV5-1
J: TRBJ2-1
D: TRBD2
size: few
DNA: TGCGCCAGCAGCTCGACTAGCGGGTTTAGAAATGAGCAGTTCTTC
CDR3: CASSSTSGFRNEQFF

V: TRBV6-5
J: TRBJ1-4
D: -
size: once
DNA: TGTGCCAGCAGTTACAGGGAGGGGGATGAAAAACTGTTTTTT
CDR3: CASSYREGDEKLFF

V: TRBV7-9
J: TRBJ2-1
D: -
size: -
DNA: TGTGCCAGCAGCTTAAGGTCCGGGAAAGATGAGCAGTTCTTC
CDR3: CASSLRSGKDEQFF

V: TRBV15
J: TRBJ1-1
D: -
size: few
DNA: TGTGCCACCAGCAGAGCGTCGGGGAGCATACCCGGCACTGAAGCTTTCTTT
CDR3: CATSRASGSIPGTEAFF